This T cell receptor beta chain derives from a study of blood T cell repertoires in COVID-19. This CDR3 contains 14 residues. Germline CDR1 and CDR2: LNHDA and SQIVND (reference sequence). V was pared by 7 bases and J by 4 bases, with 14 bases between. Measured with immunoSEQ multiplex PCR; TCRdb has only the in-frame clones, and not every one. Among 300,000 or so clones listed, roughly 87% were seen once. Study members were between roughly 18 and 100 years old and lived in approximately 25 US regions. V is TRBV19 and J is TRBJ1-3; no firm D call. The sequence was obtained from a woman aged 25 to 39 who had recovered from COVID-19. Sequenced input: PBMCs or T cells enriched from blood (not recorded which). Here the CDR3 DNA reads TGTGCCAGTATGTCAGGCAGATCGGGAAACACCATATATTTT. It specifies CASMSGRSGNTIYF. Filled out from reference TRBV19 and TRBJ1-3, the complete variable domain reads DGGITQSPKYLFRKEGQNVTLSCEQNLNHDAMYWYRQDPGQGLRLIYYSQIVNDFQKGDIAEGYSVSREKKESFPLTVTSAQKNPTAFYLCASMSGRSGNTIYFGEGSWLTVV.